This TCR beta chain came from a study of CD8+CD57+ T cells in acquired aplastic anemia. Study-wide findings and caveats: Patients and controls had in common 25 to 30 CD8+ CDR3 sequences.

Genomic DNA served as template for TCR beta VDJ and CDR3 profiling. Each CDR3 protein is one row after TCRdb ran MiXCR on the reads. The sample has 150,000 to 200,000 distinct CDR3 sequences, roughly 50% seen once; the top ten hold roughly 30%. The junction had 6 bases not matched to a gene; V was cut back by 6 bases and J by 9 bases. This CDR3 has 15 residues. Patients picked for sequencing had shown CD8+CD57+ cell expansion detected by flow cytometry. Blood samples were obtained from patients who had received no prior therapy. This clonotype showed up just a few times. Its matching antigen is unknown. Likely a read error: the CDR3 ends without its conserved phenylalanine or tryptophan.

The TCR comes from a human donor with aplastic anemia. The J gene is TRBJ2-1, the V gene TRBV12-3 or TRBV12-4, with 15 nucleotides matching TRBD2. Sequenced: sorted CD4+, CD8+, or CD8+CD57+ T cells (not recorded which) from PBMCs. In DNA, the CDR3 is TGTGCCAGCAGCCCGGGACTAGCGGGAGGATCTGAGCAGTTCCTC. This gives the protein CASSPGLAGGSEQFL.